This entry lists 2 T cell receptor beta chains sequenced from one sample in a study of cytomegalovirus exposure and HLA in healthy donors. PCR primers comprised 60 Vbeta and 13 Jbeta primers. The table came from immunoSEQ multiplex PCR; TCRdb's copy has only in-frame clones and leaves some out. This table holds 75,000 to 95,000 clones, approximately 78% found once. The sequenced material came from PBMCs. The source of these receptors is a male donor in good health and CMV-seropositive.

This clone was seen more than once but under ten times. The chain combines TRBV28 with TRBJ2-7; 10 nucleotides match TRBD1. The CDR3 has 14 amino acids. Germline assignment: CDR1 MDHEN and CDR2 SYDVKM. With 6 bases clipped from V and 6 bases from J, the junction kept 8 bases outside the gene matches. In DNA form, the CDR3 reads TGTGCCAGCAGCTCCCGGGACAGGGGTGGCGAGCAGTACTTC. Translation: CASSSRDRGGEQYF.

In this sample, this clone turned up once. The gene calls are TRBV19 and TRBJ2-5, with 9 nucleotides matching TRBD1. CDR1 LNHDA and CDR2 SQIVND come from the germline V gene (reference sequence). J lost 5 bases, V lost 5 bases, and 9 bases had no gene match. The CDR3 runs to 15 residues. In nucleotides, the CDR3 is TGTGCCAGTAGTTCATGGGACAGGGCGGGGGAGACCCAGTACTTC. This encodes CASSSWDRAGETQYF.